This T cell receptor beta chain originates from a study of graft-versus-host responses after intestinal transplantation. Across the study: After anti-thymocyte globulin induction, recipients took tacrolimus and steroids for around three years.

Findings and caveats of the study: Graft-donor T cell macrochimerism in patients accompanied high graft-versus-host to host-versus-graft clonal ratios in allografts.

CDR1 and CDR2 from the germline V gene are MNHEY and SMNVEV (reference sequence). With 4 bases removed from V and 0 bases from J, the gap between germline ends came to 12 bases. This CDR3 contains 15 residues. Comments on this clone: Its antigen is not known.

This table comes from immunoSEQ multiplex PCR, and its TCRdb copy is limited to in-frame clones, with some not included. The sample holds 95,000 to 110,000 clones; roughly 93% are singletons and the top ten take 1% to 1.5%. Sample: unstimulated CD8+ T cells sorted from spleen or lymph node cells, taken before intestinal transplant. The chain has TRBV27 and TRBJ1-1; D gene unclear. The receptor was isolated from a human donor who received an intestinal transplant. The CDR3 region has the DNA TGTGCCAGCAGTTCGATGACGGAGATGAACACTGAAGCTTTCTTT. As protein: CASSSMTEMNTEAFF.